This entry features one TCR beta chain sequence. Its matching antigen is unknown. Trimming at V came to 5 bases and at J to 4 bases, leaving 3 bases not matched to a gene. The CDR3 covers 14 residues. Germline V gene data show CDR1 as MNHEY and CDR2 as SMNVEV (reference sequence). This record belongs to a study of Graves' ophthalmopathy and Graves' hyperthyroidism. Whole-study results and caveats: Blood repertoires reportedly contained most expanded thyroid clonotypes above 0.001 frequency.

Donors with ophthalmopathy: moderate-to-severe activity, CAS ≥3, NOSPECS ≥4, duration under 3 months. Serum thyroxine and TRAb, along with clinical symptoms, thyroid ultrasound and orbital computed tomography, were what diagnosis relied on. Amplified material comprised TCR beta CDR3 regions derived from RNA transcripts. First-round RT-PCR used HTBI primers; second-round multiplex PCR followed. TCRdb passed the multiplex PCR reads through MiXCR, listing each CDR3 protein once. Of about 220,000 distinct CDR3 sequences in the sample, roughly a fifth were seen once. The rearrangement links TRBV27 to TRBJ2-2; 8 nucleotides align to TRBD1. Sequencing was performed on peripheral blood. The origin of this receptor is a woman aged 45-65 years with Graves' ophthalmopathy. The CDR3 loop reads CASSRQGFTGELFF. The DNA of the CDR3 is TGTGCCAGCAGTCGACAGGGGTTCACCGGGGAGCTGTTTTTT.